What follows are 15 T cell receptor beta chains derived from one specimen sequenced in a study of cytotoxic CD8 clonotypes in ibrutinib-treated CLL. TCRdb's table, derived via immunoSEQ multiplex PCR, lists solely in-frame clones and lacks some. The top ten hold about 6% of the sample, which has 270,000 or so clones, 70% to 80% seen once. Sequencing was performed on PBMCs, taken at disease progression, from a patient treated with ibrutinib. The receptors stem from a human donor with chronic lymphocytic leukemia.

On this clone itself: The sample has other DNA sequences that encode this CDR3 too. The chain joins TRBV27 to TRBJ2-1, with D possibly being TRBD1 or TRBD2 (5 bases each). This CDR3 comprises 11 residues. V was cut by 3 bases and J by 9 bases, with 6 bases left in between. Germline V gene data show CDR1 as MNHEY and CDR2 as SMNVEV (reference sequence). As DNA, the CDR3 is TGTGCCAGCAGTTTTGGGGGTGAGCAGTTCTTC. It yields the protein CASSFGGEQFF.

The gene calls are TRBV7-9 and TRBJ2-7; TRBD1 might be the D (6 bases). The length of the CDR3 is 14 residues. Between the trimmed V and J ends, which lost 5 bases and 3 bases, there was a span of 14 bases. Germline V CDR1 and CDR2: SEHNR, FQNEAQ (reference sequence). The DNA of the CDR3 is TGTGCCAGCAGCGTTACCGGGACAAGCTACGAGCAGTACTTC. Translated, it gives CASSVTGTSYEQYF.

This chain links TRBV29-1 with TRBJ2-7; D remains unclear. This CDR3 contains 11 residues. Germline lookup yields CDR1 SQVTM and CDR2 ANQGSEA. V was cut by 4 bases and J by 2 bases, with 6 bases left in between. The CDR3, as DNA: TGCAGCGTTGCTCTAGCCTACGAGCAGTACTTC. This gives the protein CSVALAYEQYF.

This chain connects TRBV7-6 to TRBJ2-7; possibly TRBD1 for D (6 bases). V was pared by 6 bases and J by 2 bases, with 11 bases between. In germline, CDR1 is SGHVS, CDR2 FNYEAQ. The CDR3 sequence is 13 residues long. The CDR3 reads CASSPDRPYEQYF. The CDR3 DNA sequence: TGTGCCAGCAGTCCCGACAGGCCCTACGAGCAGTACTTC. Together with reference TRBV7-6 and TRBJ2-7, the CDR3 gives the full variable domain: GAGVSQSPRYKVTKRGQDVALRCDPISGHVSLYWYRQALGQGPEFLTYFNYEAQQDKSGLPNDRFSAERPEGSISTLTIQRTEQRDSAMYRCASSPDRPYEQYFGPGTRLTVT.

This clone was picked up a small number of times. The V call is TRBV29-1, the J call TRBJ1-2; D unclear. The CDR3 loop spans 13 amino acids. Germline V lookup: CDR1 SQVTM, CDR2 ANQGSEA. Trimming stripped 0 bases from V and 4 bases from J, with 9 bases between. The CDR3: CSVEDLGGYGYTF. The DNA of the CDR3 is TGCAGCGTTGAAGATCTTGGAGGCTATGGCTACACCTTC.

The chain carries TRBV6-1 and TRBJ2-1, with TRBD1 matching 9 bases. The V gene end was trimmed by 2 bases and the J gene end by 2 bases; junction bases not matched to a gene: 4. CDR1 and CDR2 from the germline V gene are MNHNS and SASEGT. The CDR3 extends over 16 amino acids. The CDR3 DNA reads as TGTGCCAGCAGTGAATCGACAGGGGGGGCCTACAATGAGCAGTTCTTC. Residues: CASSESTGGAYNEQFF.

This sequence joins TRBV5-1 and TRBJ2-7; D gene uncertain. Looked up from germline, CDR1 is SGHRS and CDR2 is YFSETQ. The CDR3 length is 13 residues. With 0 bases removed from V and 6 bases from J, the gap between germline ends came to 10 bases. This CDR3 is CASSLALRCEQYF. In DNA form, the CDR3 reads TGCGCCAGCAGCTTGGCCCTACGGTGCGAGCAGTACTTC.

The V and J genes are TRBV5-6 and TRBJ1-5; D perhaps matches TRBD1 (5 bases). The V gene's germline CDR1 is SGHDT and CDR2 YYEEEE. This CDR3 region has 12 residues. V lost 4 bases and J 6 bases, leaving 8 bases between the germline ends. In DNA form, the CDR3 reads TGTGCCAGCAGCCAGGGTACTCAGCCCCAGCATTTT. It yields the protein CASSQGTQPQHF. Full variable domain (remainder filled in from reference TRBV5-6 and TRBJ1-5): DAGVTQSPTHLIKTRGQQVTLRCSPKSGHDTVSWYQQALGQGPQFIFQYYEEEERQRGNFPDRFSGHQFPNYSSELNVNALLLGDSALYLCASSQGTQPQHFGDGTRLSIL.

This clone appeared a few times. The gene calls are TRBV10-2 and TRBJ2-1; a possible D gene is TRBD2 (7 bases). V dropped 4 bases and J dropped 5 bases, with 18 bases sitting between them. This CDR3 contains 16 residues. The germline gives CDR1 WSHSY, CDR2 SAAADI. The CDR3 nucleotides read TGCGCCAGCAGTGGGGGGGGCCTTGGGCGGAACAATGAGCAGTTCTTC. Protein product: CASSGGGLGRNNEQFF.

As to this clone: The identical CDR3 is also encoded by other nucleotide sequences in the sample. The CDR3 loop reads CASSLGGTYEQYF. The CDR3 DNA is TGTGCCAGCAGCTTGGGCGGAACCTACGAGCAGTACTTC. The chain recombines TRBV7-9 with TRBJ2-7; D unresolved. The CDR3 spans 13 residues. Trimming removed 3 bases from V and 2 bases from J, with 8 bases in between. Germline CDR1 and CDR2: SEHNR and FQNEAQ (reference sequence).

V is TRBV7-9 and J is TRBJ2-1; D is unresolved. CDR3 length: 14 residues. The germline V gene encodes CDR1 SEHNR and CDR2 FQNEAQ (reference sequence). V lost 4 bases, J lost 7 bases, and 14 bases lay in between. The CDR3: CASSYLTEKNEQFF. The CDR3 bases are TGTGCCAGCAGCTACTTGACGGAGAAGAATGAGCAGTTCTTC.

This clone has just a few counts. The chain employs TRBV4-1 and TRBJ2-7, with 8 bases that match TRBD2. CDR1 is MGHRA, CDR2 YSYEKL, per germline. The junction had 8 bases not matched to a gene; V was cut back by 4 bases and J by 3 bases. The CDR3 sequence is 15 residues long. This CDR3 reads CASSPRTSSSYEQYF. The CDR3 DNA follows: TGCGCCAGCAGCCCTAGGACTAGCTCGAGCTACGAGCAGTACTTC.

The chain has TRBV11-2 and TRBJ2-3; D possibly corresponds to TRBD2 (5 bases). The germline V and J ends were trimmed by 1 base and 1 base, with 15 bases remaining between them. Germline CDR1 and CDR2: SGHAT and FQNNGV. CDR3 length: 17 amino acids. The CDR3 loop reads CASSLGAVARGTDTQYF. The CDR3 DNA follows: TGTGCCAGCAGCTTAGGTGCAGTGGCGCGGGGCACAGATACGCAGTATTTT. Full variable domain (outside the CDR3, taken from reference TRBV11-2 and TRBJ2-3): EAGVAQSPRYKIIEKRQSVAFWCNPISGHATLYWYQQILGQGPKLLIQFQNNGVVDDSQLPKDRFSAERLKGVDSTLKIQPAKLEDSAVYLCASSLGAVARGTDTQYFGPGTRLTVL.

The chain uses TRBV27 and TRBJ1-2; TRBD1 matches at 11 bases. From germline, CDR1 is MNHEY and CDR2 SMNVEV (reference sequence). After removal of 3 bases from V and 6 bases from J, the junction contained 6 bases not matched to a gene. This CDR3 region has 15 residues. The CDR3 region is CASSFLDRGRDGYTF. CDR3 nucleotides: TGTGCCAGCAGTTTTTTGGACAGGGGGCGCGATGGCTACACCTTC.

A single count supports this clone. The gene calls are TRBV7-2 and TRBJ2-3, with 13 bases fitting TRBD2. Unmatched junction bases numbered 5, after V lost 1 base and J lost 4 bases. This CDR3 is 17 amino acids long. Per the germline V gene, CDR1 is SGHTA and CDR2 is FQGNSA. Here the CDR3 DNA reads TGTGCCAGCAGCTTAGAAACTAGCGGGAGGGCCGCAGATACGCAGTATTTT. It translates to CASSLETSGRAADTQYF.